What follows are 32 T cell receptor beta chains derived from one specimen sequenced in a study of cytomegalovirus exposure and HLA in healthy donors. Profiled with immunoSEQ multiplex PCR; TCRdb holds only in-frame clones, not every one. The sample has about 65,000 clones, around 92% seen once. The sample was PBMCs. The receptors shown here come from a woman between 18 and 29 years old in good health and CMV-seronegative.

The CDR3 DNA is TGTGCCAGCAGTCTAAACGCGGGCGGAAACAATGAAAAACTGTTTTTT. It is translated as CASSLNAGGNNEKLFF. This chain connects TRBV4-2 to TRBJ1-4; D call uncertain. V was pared by 6 bases and J by 5 bases, with 19 bases between. Germline lookup yields CDR1 LGHNA and CDR2 YNFKEQ. The CDR3 runs to 16 residues.

This clone came up once. The chain combines TRBV7-9 with TRBJ1-4, with D possibly being TRBD1 (5 bases). The length of the CDR3 is 15 residues. Looked up from germline, CDR1 is SEHNR and CDR2 is FQNEAQ (reference sequence). V lost 5 bases and J 8 bases, leaving 18 bases between the germline ends. Here the CDR3 reads CASSRDLSTSEKLFF. CDR3 nucleotides: TGTGCCAGCAGCCGGGACCTGTCAACTAGCGAAAAACTGTTTTTT.

This chain connects TRBV5-1 to TRBJ1-4, with D possibly TRBD1 on 5 matching bases. Germline-derived CDR1 and CDR2 are SGHRS and YFSETQ. The V end lost 0 bases, the J end lost 5 bases, and 11 bases lay between the germline ends. This CDR3 is built from 15 residues. CDR3 nucleotide sequence: TGCGCCAGCAGCTTGGGGCCCCAGGGAAATGAAAAACTGTTTTTT. Its translation is CASSLGPQGNEKLFF.

This chain links TRBV28 with TRBJ2-4, with a possible D match to TRBD2 (6 bases). CDR1 MDHEN and CDR2 SYDVKM come from the germline V gene. The CDR3 runs to 14 residues. V dropped 3 bases and J dropped 7 bases, with 13 bases sitting between them. This CDR3 reads CASSFPSGGNIQYF. CDR3 coding DNA: TGTGCCAGCAGTTTCCCCTCTGGGGGGAACATTCAGTACTTC.

This sequence joins TRBV11-2 and TRBJ2-2; 10 bases line up with TRBD2. J gave up 3 bases and V 5 bases, and 6 bases lay outside the gene matches. Germline V gene sequence: CDR1 SGHAT, CDR2 FQNNGV. The CDR3 spans 16 residues. The CDR3 coding sequence is TGTGCCAGCAGCCCGGGACTAGCGATCGACACCGGGGAGCTGTTTTTT. It is translated as CASSPGLAIDTGELFF.

As regards this clone: The junction and the germline gene differ at one end; a read error may be behind it. The chain is built from TRBV5-5 and TRBJ1-5, with D tentatively TRBD1 (6 bases). The CDR3 is 14 amino acids. The germline CDR1 and CDR2 sequences are SGHKS and YYEKEE (reference sequence). The CDR3 loop is CASSLGTENQPQHF. CDR3 DNA: TGTGCCAGCAGCTTGGGGACAGAGAATCAACCCCAGCATTTT.

The chain links TRBV9 to TRBJ1-1, with D maybe TRBD1 (5 bases). The CDR3 contains 16 residues. The germline CDR1 and CDR2 sequences are SGDLS and YYNGEE. The V and J ends lost 0 bases and 0 bases respectively, with 12 bases between them. The CDR3 nucleotides are TGTGCCAGCAGCGTAGACCCCGGGGGGTTGAACACTGAAGCTTTCTTT. This sequence encodes CASSVDPGGLNTEAFF. Based on the CDR3 plus reference TRBV9 and TRBJ1-1, the full variable domain is DSGVTQTPKHLITATGQRVTLRCSPRSGDLSVYWYQQSLDQGLQFLIQYYNGEERAKGNILERFSAQQFPDLHSELNLSSLELGDSALYFCASSVDPGGLNTEAFFGQGTRLTVV.

The chain employs TRBV5-6 and TRBJ1-1; D possibly corresponds to TRBD1 (5 bases). The CDR3 length is 13 residues. V lost 4 bases and J lost 8, with 15 bases in between. The V gene's germline CDR1 is SGHDT and CDR2 YYEEEE. The CDR3 bases are TGTGCCAGCAGCCCGGGGGATCGGGGAGAAGCTTTCTTT. This encodes CASSPGDRGEAFF.

The chain has TRBV6-6 and TRBJ1-1; possible D gene TRBD1, 5 bases. Germline assignment: CDR1 MNHNY and CDR2 SVGAGI (reference sequence). V gave up 5 bases and J gave up 8 bases, with 12 bases separating them. This CDR3 has 12 residues. CDR3 sequence (DNA): TGTGCCAGCAGTACTGGGGGGAGGGAAGCTTTCTTT. The encoded protein is CASSTGGREAFF.

The chain's CDR3 is CASSQDGLAGAYNEQFF. The DNA for the CDR3 is TGCGCCAGCAGCCAAGATGGACTAGCGGGAGCCTACAATGAGCAGTTCTTC. The chain combines TRBV4-3 with TRBJ2-1, with 13 bases fitting TRBD2. Germline CDR1 reads LGHNA; CDR2 reads YSLEER. This CDR3 contains 17 residues. After removal of 0 bases from V and 2 bases from J, the junction contained 1 base not matched to a gene.

This chain connects TRBV30 to TRBJ1-1, with D perhaps matching TRBD1 (5 bases). CDR3 size: 15 residues. V was cut by 1 base and J by 1 base, with 13 bases left in between. Germline V lookup: CDR1 GTSNPN, CDR2 SVGIG (reference sequence). The CDR3 protein is CAWSAPYRSNTEAFF. The CDR3 DNA follows: TGTGCCTGGAGTGCCCCCTACAGGTCGAACACTGAAGCTTTCTTT.

The chain employs TRBV6-1 and TRBJ1-5; 8 bases match TRBD1. CDR3 length: 14 residues. J was trimmed by 2 bases and V by 6 bases; bases with no gene match: 3. Germline loops: CDR1 MNHNS, CDR2 SASEGT. CDR3 nucleotides: TGTGCCAGCAGATGGGGACAGGGCAATCAGCCCCAGCATTTT. Amino acids: CASRWGQGNQPQHF.

The CDR3 sequence is CASSQDGTVYGYTF. For the CDR3, the DNA is TGCGCCAGCAGCCAAGATGGGACAGTTTATGGCTACACCTTC. The chain uses TRBV4-3 and TRBJ1-2, with TRBD1 matching over 7 bases. With V trimmed by 0 bases and J by 5 bases, 3 bases remained unmatched. Germline V gene sequence: CDR1 LGHNA, CDR2 YSLEER. The CDR3 contains 14 residues.

The V and J genes are TRBV19 and TRBJ2-1; TRBD2 matches at 7 bases. The germline CDR1 and CDR2 sequences are LNHDA and SQIVND (reference sequence). V gave up 5 bases and J gave up 15 bases; unmatched junction bases: 10. CDR3 length: 12 amino acids. The CDR3 DNA is TGTGCCAGTAGTTCGACCGGTGGGGGGGGGTTCTTC. Translated: CASSSTGGGGFF.

This chain links TRBV4-3 with TRBJ1-5; no reliable D call. Germline lookup yields CDR1 LGHNA and CDR2 YSLEER. The CDR3 loop spans 19 amino acids. V lost 2 bases, J lost 2 bases, and 22 bases lay in between. Written as DNA, the CDR3 is TGCGCCAGCAGCCAAAAAAGAGACTTGGCGCAGAAACGCAATCAGCCCCAGCATTTT. Its protein is CASSQKRDLAQKRNQPQHF.

This sequence joins TRBV7-9 and TRBJ2-5; perhaps TRBD1 as D (5 bases). This CDR3 is 14 amino acids long. Germline V CDR1 and CDR2: SEHNR, FQNEAQ (reference sequence). Trimming removed 7 bases at V and 2 bases at J, with 14 bases between. CDR3 protein: CASTPTAIQETQYF. In DNA form, the CDR3 reads TGTGCCAGCACCCCGACAGCTATTCAAGAGACCCAGTACTTC.

CDR3 loop: CASSFDSASNTEAFF. CDR3 nucleotide sequence: TGTGCCAGCAGTTTTGACAGCGCATCGAACACTGAAGCTTTCTTT. V is TRBV6-5 and J is TRBJ1-1, with D possibly TRBD1 on 5 matching bases. V shed 4 bases and J shed 1 base, with 13 bases lying between them. CDR3 length equals 15 residues. In germline, CDR1 is MNHEY, CDR2 SVGAGI.

The V and J genes are TRBV27 and TRBJ2-7, with 8 bases fitting TRBD2. With 0 bases clipped from V and 0 bases from J, the junction kept 7 bases outside the gene matches. The CDR3 is 17 amino acids. The germline V gene encodes CDR1 MNHEY and CDR2 SMNVEV (reference sequence). This chain's CDR3 is CASSLSPGSGNSYEQYF. The CDR3, as DNA: TGTGCCAGCAGTTTATCCCCGGGTAGCGGGAACTCCTACGAGCAGTACTTC.

In nucleotides, the CDR3 is TGTGCCAGCAGCAAGGGGCTAGGCGGGAACTGGCTTAACACTGAAGCTTTCTTT. The encoded protein is CASSKGLGGNWLNTEAFF. J is TRBJ1-1 and V is TRBV7-9; D is possibly TRBD1 (5 bases). Between the trimmed V and J ends, which lost 5 bases and 2 bases, there was a span of 24 bases. The V gene's germline CDR1 is SEHNR and CDR2 FQNEAQ (reference sequence). The CDR3 length is 18 residues.

This chain links TRBV28 with TRBJ1-4, with TRBD1 matching 7 bases. J was trimmed by 5 bases and V by 6 bases; bases with no gene match: 27. The germline V gene has CDR1 MDHEN and CDR2 SYDVKM. CDR3 size: 21 residues. This CDR3 reads CASSCDVGGGGPIDGNEKLFF. In nucleotides, the CDR3 is TGTGCCAGCAGCTGCGACGTAGGGGGCGGGGGGCCAATTGATGGGAATGAAAAACTGTTTTTT.

This clone appeared once. The chain carries TRBV2 and TRBJ2-3; 11 positions agree with TRBD2. Germline CDR1 reads SNHLY; CDR2 reads FYNNEI. The trim removed 6 bases at V and 2 bases at J, leaving 4 bases unmatched. CDR3 length: 15 residues. CDR3 sequence (DNA): TGTGCCAGCAGCCCACTAGCGGGGGCCACAGATACGCAGTATTTT. This codes for CASSPLAGATDTQYF.

The chain links TRBV4-2 to TRBJ2-6; 9 positions match TRBD2. Germline loops: CDR1 LGHNA, CDR2 YNFKEQ. The CDR3 covers 16 residues. J lost 2 bases, V lost 5 bases, and 4 bases had no gene match. This CDR3 is CASSGGGGAGANVLTF. CDR3 DNA: TGTGCCAGCAGCGGTGGCGGGGGGGCTGGGGCCAACGTCCTGACTTTC.

The J gene is TRBJ1-1, the V gene TRBV4-1; D ambiguous. The CDR3 contains 16 residues. The germline gives CDR1 MGHRA, CDR2 YSYEKL. Trimming stripped 0 bases from V and 0 bases from J, with 11 bases between. The chain's CDR3 is CASSQEQLIMNTEAFF. CDR3 nucleotide sequence: TGCGCCAGCAGCCAAGAACAGCTAATTATGAACACTGAAGCTTTCTTT.

The gene calls are TRBV6-5 and TRBJ2-3; the D gene is possibly TRBD1 (6 bases). V lost 8 bases, J lost 1 base, and 13 bases lay in between. Germline lookup yields CDR1 MNHEY and CDR2 SVGAGI. The CDR3 spans 14 residues. The CDR3 here is CASSFQGRTDTQYF. DNA of the CDR3: TGTGCCAGCTCATTTCAGGGGCGCACAGATACGCAGTATTTT.

This clone was found a few times. The CDR3 region has the DNA TGTGCCAGCAGCCAAGCTAGCGGGAGACAAGAGACCCAGTACTTC. Residues: CASSQASGRQETQYF. The chain employs TRBV4-2 and TRBJ2-5, with 10 bases that match TRBD2. The CDR3 consists of 15 residues. The germline V gene encodes CDR1 LGHNA and CDR2 YNFKEQ. V was clipped by 1 base and J by 2 bases; unmatched bases: 1.

The V call is TRBV4-2, the J call TRBJ2-1; TRBD2 aligns across 11 bases. Germline V gene sequence: CDR1 LGHNA, CDR2 YNFKEQ. V dropped 4 bases and J dropped 7; count of bases not matched to a gene: 9. This CDR3 spans 16 amino acids. The CDR3 loop reads CASSLNSGGGGNEQFF. The CDR3 DNA follows: TGTGCCAGCAGCCTTAATAGCGGGGGGGGCGGTAATGAGCAGTTCTTC.

This chain joins TRBV29-1 and TRBJ1-1; no clear D gene. Trimming removed 4 bases at V and 1 base at J, with 7 bases between. The germline V gene encodes CDR1 SQVTM and CDR2 ANQGSEA. CDR3 length equals 12 residues. CDR3 sequence (DNA): TGCAGCGTTGGTACAGCGAACACTGAAGCTTTCTTT. Protein: CSVGTANTEAFF.

This chain uses TRBV28 with TRBJ2-2; possibly TRBD2 for D (5 bases). The V and J ends lost 5 bases and 6 bases respectively, with 16 bases between them. The length of the CDR3 is 15 residues. Germline lookup yields CDR1 MDHEN and CDR2 SYDVKM. CDR3: CASSPRTRESGELFF. For the CDR3, the DNA is TGTGCCAGCAGTCCACGGACTCGGGAATCCGGGGAGCTGTTTTTT.

This clone is a singleton in its sample. This chain connects TRBV28 to TRBJ1-6, with TRBD1 identical over 8 bases. J lost 5 bases, V lost 6 bases, and 6 bases had no gene match. Germline V gene data show CDR1 as MDHEN and CDR2 as SYDVKM. The CDR3 sequence is 15 residues long. The CDR3 loop reads CASSLQDRDNSPLHF. The CDR3 bases are TGTGCCAGCAGCCTACAGGACAGGGATAATTCACCCCTCCACTTT.

The V and J genes are TRBV13 and TRBJ2-3; TRBD1 is a possible D gene (5 bases). Germline V gene data show CDR1 as PRHDT and CDR2 as FYEKMQ (reference sequence). This CDR3 comprises 18 residues. Between the trimmed V and J ends, which lost 5 bases and 0 bases, there was a span of 21 bases. The CDR3 loop reads CASSGLHQGGTSTDTQYF. CDR3 bases: TGTGCCAGCAGCGGTCTTCATCAGGGCGGAACTAGCACAGATACGCAGTATTTT.

The chain carries TRBV7-2 and TRBJ2-4; 10 bases are a match to TRBD1. J lost 1 base, V lost 4 bases, and 4 bases had no gene match. The CDR3 is 16 residues long. CDR1 and CDR2 from the germline V gene are SGHTA and FQGNSA. CDR3 loop: CASSWTGGMAKNIQYF. For the CDR3, the DNA is TGTGCCAGCAGCTGGACAGGGGGGATGGCCAAAAACATTCAGTACTTC.

The V and J genes are TRBV4-3 and TRBJ2-7; 7 bases are a match to TRBD2. There are 16 residues in the CDR3. Germline CDR1 reads LGHNA; CDR2 reads YSLEER. With 1 base clipped from V and 6 bases from J, the junction kept 12 bases outside the gene matches. DNA of the CDR3: TGCGCCAGCAGCCAAGTCTTGCAGCGGGAACGATCCGAGCAGTACTTC. It is translated as CASSQVLQRERSEQYF.